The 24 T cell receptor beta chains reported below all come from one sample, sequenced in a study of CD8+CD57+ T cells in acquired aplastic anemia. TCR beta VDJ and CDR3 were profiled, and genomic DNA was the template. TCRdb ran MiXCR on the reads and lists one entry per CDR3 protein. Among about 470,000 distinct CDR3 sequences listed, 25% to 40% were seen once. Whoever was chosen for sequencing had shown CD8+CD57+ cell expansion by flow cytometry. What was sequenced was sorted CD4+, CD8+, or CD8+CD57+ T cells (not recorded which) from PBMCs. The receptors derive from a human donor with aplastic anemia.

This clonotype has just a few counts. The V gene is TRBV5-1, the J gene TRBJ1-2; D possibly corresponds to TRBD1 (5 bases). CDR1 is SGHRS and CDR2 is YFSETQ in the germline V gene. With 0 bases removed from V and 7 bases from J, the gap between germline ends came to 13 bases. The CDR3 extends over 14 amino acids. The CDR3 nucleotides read TGCGCCAGCAGCTTGGCGGGGGTATCGAGTGGCTACACCTTC. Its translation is CASSLAGVSSGYTF.

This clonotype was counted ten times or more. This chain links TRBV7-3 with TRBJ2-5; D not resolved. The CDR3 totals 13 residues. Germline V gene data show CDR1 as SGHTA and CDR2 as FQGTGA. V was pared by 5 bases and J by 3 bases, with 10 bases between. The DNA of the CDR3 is TGTGCCAGCAGCCCCTGGGCGGAAGAGACCCAGTACTTC. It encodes CASSPWAEETQYF.

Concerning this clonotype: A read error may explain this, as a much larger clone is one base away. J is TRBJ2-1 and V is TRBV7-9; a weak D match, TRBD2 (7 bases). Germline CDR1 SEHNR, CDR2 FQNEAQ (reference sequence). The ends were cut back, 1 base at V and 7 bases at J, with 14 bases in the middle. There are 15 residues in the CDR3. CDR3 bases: TGTGCCAGCAGCTTAGTTGTGGGGGGGCAAAATGAGCAGTTCTTC. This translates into CASSLVVGGQNEQFF. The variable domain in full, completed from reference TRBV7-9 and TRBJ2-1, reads DTGVSQNPRHKITKRGQNVTFRCDPISEHNRLYWYRQTLGQGPEFLTYFQNEAQLEKSRLLSDRFSAERPKGSFSTLEIQRTEQGDSAMYLCASSLVVGGQNEQFFGPGTRLTVL.

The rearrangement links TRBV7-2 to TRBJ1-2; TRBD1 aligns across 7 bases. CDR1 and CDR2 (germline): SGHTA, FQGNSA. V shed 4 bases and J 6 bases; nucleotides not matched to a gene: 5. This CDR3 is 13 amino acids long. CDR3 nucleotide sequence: TGTGCCAGCAGCTCGACAGGGACGGATGGCTACACCTTC. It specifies CASSSTGTDGYTF.

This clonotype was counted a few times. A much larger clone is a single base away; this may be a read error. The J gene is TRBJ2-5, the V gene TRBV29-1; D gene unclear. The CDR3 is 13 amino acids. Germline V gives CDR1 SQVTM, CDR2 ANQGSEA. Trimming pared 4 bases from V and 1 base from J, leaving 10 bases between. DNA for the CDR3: TGCAGCGTTGCGGCAGACGGCCAAGAGACCCAGTACTTC. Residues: CSVAADGQETQYF.

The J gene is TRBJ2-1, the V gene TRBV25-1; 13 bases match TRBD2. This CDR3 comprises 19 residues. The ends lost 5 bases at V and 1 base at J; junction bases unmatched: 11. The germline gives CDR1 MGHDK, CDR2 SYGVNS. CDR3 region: CASSYSGTSGIGSYNEQFF. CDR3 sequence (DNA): TGTGCCAGCAGTTACTCCGGGACTAGCGGGATTGGGTCCTACAATGAGCAGTTCTTC.

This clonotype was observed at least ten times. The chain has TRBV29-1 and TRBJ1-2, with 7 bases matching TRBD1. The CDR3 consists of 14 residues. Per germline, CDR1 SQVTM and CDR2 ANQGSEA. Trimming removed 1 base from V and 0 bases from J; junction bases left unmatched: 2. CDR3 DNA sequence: TGCAGCGTTGAAGTTCAGGGGGCTAACTATGGCTACACCTTC. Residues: CSVEVQGANYGYTF.

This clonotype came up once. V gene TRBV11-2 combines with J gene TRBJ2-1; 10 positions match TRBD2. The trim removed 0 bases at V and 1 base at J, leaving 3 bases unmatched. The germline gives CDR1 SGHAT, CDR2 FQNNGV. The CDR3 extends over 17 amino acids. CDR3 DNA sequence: TGTGCCAGCAGCTTAGAGGCTAGCGGGAGTTCCTACAATGAGCAGTTCTTC. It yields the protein CASSLEASGSSYNEQFF.

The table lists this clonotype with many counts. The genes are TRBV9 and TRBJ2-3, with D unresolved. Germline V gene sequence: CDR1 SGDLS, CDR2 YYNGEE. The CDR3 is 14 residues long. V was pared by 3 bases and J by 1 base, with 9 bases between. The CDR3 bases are TGTGCCAGCAGCGGACCTCAGGGCACAGATACGCAGTATTTT. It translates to CASSGPQGTDTQYF.

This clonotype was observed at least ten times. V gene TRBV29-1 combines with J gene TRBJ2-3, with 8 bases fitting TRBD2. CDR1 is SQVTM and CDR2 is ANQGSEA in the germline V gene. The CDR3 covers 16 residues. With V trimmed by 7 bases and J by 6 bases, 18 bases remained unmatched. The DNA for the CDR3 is TGCAGCGCCGGAATGTTAGCGGGACCGGGGGGGGATACGCAGTATTTT. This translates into CSAGMLAGPGGDTQYF.

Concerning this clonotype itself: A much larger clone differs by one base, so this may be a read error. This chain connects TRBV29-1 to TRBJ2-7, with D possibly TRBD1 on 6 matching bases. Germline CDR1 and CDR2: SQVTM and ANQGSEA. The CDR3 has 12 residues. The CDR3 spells CSVRGYSYERYF. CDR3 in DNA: TGCAGCGTCAGGGGCTACTCCTACGAGCGGTACTTC.

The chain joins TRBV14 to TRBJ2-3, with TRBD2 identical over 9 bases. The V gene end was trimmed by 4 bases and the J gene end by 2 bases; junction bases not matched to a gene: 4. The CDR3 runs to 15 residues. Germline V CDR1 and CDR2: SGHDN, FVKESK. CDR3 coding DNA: TGTGCCAGCAGCCTCCGGACTAGCGCCACAGATACGCAGTATTTT. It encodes CASSLRTSATDTQYF.

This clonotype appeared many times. Here the CDR3 reads CASSFSRSQPQHF. The CDR3 DNA sequence: TGTGCCAGTAGTTTTAGTAGGAGTCAGCCCCAGCATTTT. The gene calls are TRBV19 and TRBJ1-5; D unclear. The germline V gene has CDR1 LNHDA and CDR2 SQIVND (reference sequence). The CDR3 is 13 amino acids. V was cut by 5 bases and J by 6 bases, with 11 bases left in between.

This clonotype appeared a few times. CDR3 DNA sequence: TGTGCCAGCAGTGAAGTGGGGGGGCTGGACGTAGATCATCAGCCCCAGCATTTT. Encoded protein: CASSEVGGLDVDHQPQHF. J is TRBJ1-5 and V is TRBV25-1; D perhaps matches TRBD1 (6 bases). The V gene's germline CDR1 is MGHDK and CDR2 SYGVNS. The CDR3 length is 18 residues. V was clipped by 2 bases and J by 5 bases, with 22 bases between them. The variable domain in full, completed from reference TRBV25-1 and TRBJ1-5, reads EADIYQTPRYLVIGTGKKITLECSQTMGHDKMYWYQQDPGMELHLIHYSYGVNSTEKGDLSSESTVSRIRTEHFPLTLESARPSHTSQYLCASSEVGGLDVDHQPQHFGDGTRLSIL.

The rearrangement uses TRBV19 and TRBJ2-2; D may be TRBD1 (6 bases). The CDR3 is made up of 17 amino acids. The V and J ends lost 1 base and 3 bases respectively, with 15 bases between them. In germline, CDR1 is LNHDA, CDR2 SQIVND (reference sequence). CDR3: CASSIAEAGVHTGELFF. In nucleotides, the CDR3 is TGTGCCAGTAGTATAGCCGAGGCAGGGGTTCACACCGGGGAGCTGTTTTTT.

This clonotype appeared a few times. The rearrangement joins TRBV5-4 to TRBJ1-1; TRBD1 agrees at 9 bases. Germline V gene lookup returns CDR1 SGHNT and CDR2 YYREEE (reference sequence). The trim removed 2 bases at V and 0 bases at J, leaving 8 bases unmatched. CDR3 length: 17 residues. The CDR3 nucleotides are TGTGCCAGCAGCTTCCGGGACAGGGAGGGAATGAACACTGAAGCTTTCTTT. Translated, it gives CASSFRDREGMNTEAFF.

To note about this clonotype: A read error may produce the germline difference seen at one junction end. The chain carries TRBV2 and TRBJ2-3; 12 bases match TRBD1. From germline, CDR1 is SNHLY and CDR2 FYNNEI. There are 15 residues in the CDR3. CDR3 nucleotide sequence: TGCGCCAGCAGCGCCGGGACAGGGGGCCCAGATGCGCAGTATTTT. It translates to CASSAGTGGPDAQYF.

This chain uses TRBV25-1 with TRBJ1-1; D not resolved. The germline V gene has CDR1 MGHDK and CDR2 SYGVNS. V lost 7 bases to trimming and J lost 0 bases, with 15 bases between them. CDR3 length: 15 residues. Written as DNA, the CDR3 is TGTGCCAGCACCGATTGGGAGGGAATGAACACTGAAGCTTTCTTT. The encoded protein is CASTDWEGMNTEAFF.

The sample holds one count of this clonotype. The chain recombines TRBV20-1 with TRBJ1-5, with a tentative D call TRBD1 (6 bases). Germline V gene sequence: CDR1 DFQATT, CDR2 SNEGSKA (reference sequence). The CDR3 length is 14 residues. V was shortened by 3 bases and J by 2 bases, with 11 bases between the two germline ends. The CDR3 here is CSARMGAGNQPQHF. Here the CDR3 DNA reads TGCAGTGCTAGGATGGGGGCTGGCAATCAGCCCCAGCATTTT.

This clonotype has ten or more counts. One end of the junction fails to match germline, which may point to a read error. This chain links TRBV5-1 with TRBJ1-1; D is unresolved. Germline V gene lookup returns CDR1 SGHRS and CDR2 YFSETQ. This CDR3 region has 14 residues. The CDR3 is CASSLGRGNTEAFF. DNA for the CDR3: TGTGCCAGCAGCTTAGGACGAGGAAACACTGAAGCTTTCTTT. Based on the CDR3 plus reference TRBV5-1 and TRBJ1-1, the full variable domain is KAGVTQTPRYLIKTRGQQVTLSCSPISGHRSVSWYQQTPGQGLQFLFEYFSETQRNKGNFPGRFSGRQFSNSRSEMNVSTLELGDSALYLCASSLGRGNTEAFFGQGTRLTVV.

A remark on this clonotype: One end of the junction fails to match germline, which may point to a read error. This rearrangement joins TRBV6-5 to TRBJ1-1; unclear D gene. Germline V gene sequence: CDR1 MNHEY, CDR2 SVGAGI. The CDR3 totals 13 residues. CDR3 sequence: CASSDSSGNEAFF. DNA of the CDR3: TGTGCCAGCAGTGACTCCTCGGGGAATGAAGCTTTCTTT.

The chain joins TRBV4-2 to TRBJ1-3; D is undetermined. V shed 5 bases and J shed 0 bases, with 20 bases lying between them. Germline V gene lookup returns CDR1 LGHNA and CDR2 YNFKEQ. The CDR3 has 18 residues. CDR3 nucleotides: TGTGCCAGCAGCGGACGGCCCGGCGGGCAACCCTCTGGAAACACCATATATTTT. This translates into CASSGRPGGQPSGNTIYF.

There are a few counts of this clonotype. The CDR3, as DNA: TGTGCCAGCAGTCCAAGGGACCCTGGGGTCTACGAGCAGTACTTC. Protein product: CASSPRDPGVYEQYF. This chain uses TRBV2 with TRBJ2-7; tentatively, D is TRBD1 or TRBD2 (5 bases each). Germline CDR1 and CDR2: SNHLY and FYNNEI. The CDR3 is made up of 15 amino acids. V was pared by 5 bases and J by 3 bases, with 17 bases between.

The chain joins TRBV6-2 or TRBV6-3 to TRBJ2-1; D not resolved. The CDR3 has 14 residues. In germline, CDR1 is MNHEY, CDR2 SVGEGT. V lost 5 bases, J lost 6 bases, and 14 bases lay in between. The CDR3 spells CASSRLETRNEQFF. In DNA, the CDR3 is TGTGCCAGCAGTCGTCTCGAGACACGCAATGAGCAGTTCTTC.